These 14 T cell receptor beta chains were all obtained from the same sample, sequenced in a study of T cells in Graves' hyperthyroidism and ophthalmopathy. The CDR3 regions of TCR beta were amplified from RNA transcripts. TCR CDR3 underwent first-round RT-PCR with the HTBI primer set. Via MiXCR, TCRdb re-called the multiplex PCR reads, giving one row per CDR3 protein. The repertoire has about 690,000 distinct CDR3 sequences, approximately 15% of them found once; the top ten carry roughly a sixth. The sample was blood. These receptors originate from a man aged 45-65 years with Graves' hyperthyroidism.

This clonotype has at least ten counts. J is TRBJ1-5 and V is TRBV29-1; possibly TRBD1 for D (5 bases). Trimming left V 6 bases short and J 3 bases short, with 12 bases between. Germline lookup yields CDR1 SQVTM and CDR2 ANQGSEA. The CDR3 is made up of 13 amino acids. The CDR3 sequence: CSVEIGANQPQHF. In nucleotides, the CDR3 is TGCAGCGTAGAAATAGGGGCCAATCAGCCCCAGCATTTT.

This sequence joins TRBV19 and TRBJ2-2, with 12 bases matching TRBD2. The germline V gene encodes CDR1 LNHDA and CDR2 SQIVND (reference sequence). Trimming removed 3 bases from V and 1 base from J; junction bases left unmatched: 9. CDR3 length: 19 amino acids. The CDR3 bases are TGTGCCAGTAGTATGCTAGCGGGAGGGCCAGTGATGAACACCGGGGAGCTGTTTTTT. This translates into CASSMLAGGPVMNTGELFF.

This chain joins TRBV4-1 and TRBJ2-5; D possibly matches TRBD1 or TRBD2 (5 bases each). Germline CDR1 and CDR2: MGHRA and YSYEKL. CDR3 length: 15 amino acids. V dropped 2 bases and J dropped 5 bases, with 15 bases sitting between them. This CDR3 is CASSQLATSGETQYF. The CDR3 nucleotides are TGCGCCAGCAGCCAACTAGCCACCTCAGGGGAGACCCAGTACTTC.

A note on this clonotype: One base away lies a much larger clone, so this may be a sequencing read error. The genes are TRBV28 and TRBJ2-2; D is unclear. V was cut by 4 bases and J by 3 bases, with 6 bases left in between. This CDR3 has 13 residues. Germline CDR1 reads MDHEN; CDR2 reads SYDVKM. The CDR3 DNA reads TGTGCCAGCAGTTACCGGTACACCGGGGAGCTGTTTTTT. Protein: CASSYRYTGELFF.

The chain has TRBV4-1 and TRBJ2-7; D remains unclear. This CDR3 contains 14 residues. Germline V gives CDR1 MGHRA, CDR2 YSYEKL. Trimming cost V 5 bases and J 0 bases, with 11 bases left between them. The chain's CDR3 is CASSGQAGSYEQYF. The CDR3 DNA reads TGCGCCAGCAGCGGTCAGGCTGGCTCCTACGAGCAGTACTTC.

The table lists this clonotype with a few counts. The CDR3 is CASSHWTSGEENEQFF. For the CDR3, the DNA is TGTGCCAGCAGCCATTGGACTAGCGGAGAAGAGAATGAGCAGTTCTTC. The rearrangement uses TRBV3-1 and TRBJ2-1, with 10 bases matching TRBD2. Trimming took 3 bases from V and 7 from J; bases not matched to a gene: 9. The CDR3 contains 16 residues. CDR1 is LGHDT and CDR2 is YNNKEL in the germline V gene (reference sequence).

This chain's CDR3 is CASSSGTGPHQPQHF. CDR3 nucleotide sequence: TGTGCCAGCAGCTCCGGGACAGGGCCCCATCAGCCCCAGCATTTT. This chain uses TRBV7-3 with TRBJ1-5, with 9 bases lining up with TRBD1. Germline values: CDR1 SGHTA, CDR2 FQGTGA. J lost 5 bases, V lost 4 bases, and 6 bases had no gene match. This CDR3 spans 15 amino acids.

This clonotype occurred many times. V is TRBV19 and J is TRBJ1-5; maybe TRBD1 (6 bases). The CDR3 runs to 14 residues. Trimming pared 5 bases from V and 4 bases from J, leaving 12 bases between. CDR1 is LNHDA and CDR2 is SQIVND in the germline V gene (reference sequence). CDR3 amino acids: CASSPGQQNQPQHF. The CDR3 region has the DNA TGTGCCAGTAGTCCCGGACAGCAGAATCAGCCCCAGCATTTT.

This clonotype has a count of ten or more. V usage is TRBV2 and J usage is TRBJ2-1; 11 bases match TRBD2. J lost 4 bases, V lost 10 bases, and 6 bases had no gene match. Per germline, CDR1 SNHLY and CDR2 FYNNEI. This CDR3 has 14 amino acids. The CDR3, as DNA: TGTGCCAACGTTAGCGGGAGGGATTACAATGAGCAGTTCTTC. Translated, it gives CANVSGRDYNEQFF.

This clonotype appeared many times. Germline and junction disagree at one end, which may indicate a read error. The chain recombines TRBV12-3 or TRBV12-4 with TRBJ1-2; 7 nucleotides align to TRBD1. This CDR3 region has 11 residues. The CDR3 nucleotides are TGTGCCAGCAGTTTAGGACAGGGCTTCACCTTC. Translated: CASSLGQGFTF.

The table lists this clonotype with many counts. V usage is TRBV20-1 and J usage is TRBJ2-1; 16 bases agree with TRBD2. V was pared by 5 bases and J by 8 bases, with 3 bases of the junction left unmatched. Germline CDR1 DFQATT, CDR2 SNEGSKA (reference sequence). CDR3 length: 14 amino acids. The CDR3 region has the DNA TGCAGTGCTGGGGGGACTAGCGGGAGGGATGAGCAGTTCTTC. Its protein is CSAGGTSGRDEQFF.

In this sample, this clonotype turned up many times. In DNA, the CDR3 is TGTGCCAGCACATCGGCTTTTAGCACAGATACGCAGTATTTT. Translation gives CASTSAFSTDTQYF. The gene calls are TRBV28 and TRBJ2-3; no firm D call. The CDR3 is made up of 14 amino acids. Germline assignment: CDR1 MDHEN and CDR2 SYDVKM. Trimming took off 7 bases at V and 0 bases at J, with 11 bases between the two ends.

In its sample, this clonotype was seen many times. The genes are TRBV11-3 and TRBJ2-7, with 11 bases that match TRBD2. V lost 5 bases to trimming and J lost 1 base; unmatched junction nucleotides: 4. Per germline, CDR1 SGHNT and CDR2 YENEEA. The CDR3 loop spans 15 amino acids. CDR3 in DNA: TGTGCCAGCAGCCCACTAGCGGGAGAGTCCTACGAGCAGTACTTC. Translated: CASSPLAGESYEQYF.

At least ten counts were recorded for this clonotype. The V gene is TRBV28, the J gene TRBJ2-1, with D possibly being TRBD1 (5 bases). The V end lost 7 bases, the J end lost 2 bases, and 15 bases lay between the germline ends. Germline values: CDR1 MDHEN, CDR2 SYDVKM. This CDR3 region has 15 residues. The CDR3 bases are TGTGCCAGCACCCAGACAGAGACGACCTACAATGAGCAGTTCTTC. Amino acids: CASTQTETTYNEQFF.